Presented here are 11 T cell receptor beta chains from one specimen sequenced in a study of early T cells in non-severe SARS-CoV-2 infection. TCRdb used MiXCR to reprocess the 5' RACE reads, holding one entry per CDR3 protein. The sample shows about 27,000 distinct CDR3 sequences, about 5.1% of them seen only once. Sample: whole blood. The source is an adult who was a healthcare worker with PCR-confirmed SARS-CoV-2 infection or an uninfected control (not recorded which).

This clonotype was picked up a small number of times. The chain couples TRBV12-3 or TRBV12-4 to TRBJ1-6; D ambiguous. Deletions cut 5 bases from V and 7 bases from J, with 12 bases between. The CDR3 extends over 14 amino acids. DNA for the CDR3: TGTGCCAGCAGTCTCCTTATCGGCAATTCACCCCTCCACTTT. Translating it yields CASSLLIGNSPLHF.

This clonotype has a handful of counts. The rearrangement uses TRBV5-4 and TRBJ2-5; TRBD2 agrees at 10 bases. In germline, CDR1 is SGHNT, CDR2 YYREEE (reference sequence). The CDR3 runs to 16 residues. After removal of 3 bases from V and 2 bases from J, the junction contained 7 bases not matched to a gene. CDR3 in amino acids: CASSSGLAELQETQYF. The CDR3 DNA is TGTGCCAGCAGCTCAGGACTAGCGGAACTTCAAGAGACCCAGTACTTC.

At least ten counts were recorded for this clonotype. The chain couples TRBV5-5 to TRBJ1-2; D unclear. Germline CDR1 is SGHKS and CDR2 is YYEKEE (reference sequence). The CDR3 is 13 amino acids. V was clipped by 4 bases and J by 2 bases, with 9 bases between them. As DNA, the CDR3 is TGTGCCAGCAGCCTTATAGAAAACTATGGCTACACCTTC. Its translation is CASSLIENYGYTF. Drawing the rest from reference TRBV5-5 and TRBJ1-2, the complete variable domain is DAGVTQSPTHLIKTRGQQVTLRCSPISGHKSVSWYQQVLGQGPQFIFQYYEKEERGRGNFPDRFSARQFPNYSSELNVNALLLGDSALYLCASSLIENYGYTFGSGTRLTVV.

This clonotype has ten or more counts. V and J are TRBV7-6 and TRBJ1-6; D is unclear. V was cut by 2 bases and J by 0 bases, with 14 bases left in between. CDR1 and CDR2 from the germline V gene are SGHVS and FNYEAQ. The CDR3 length is 18 residues. CDR3 in amino acids: CASSLNGFASSYNSPLHF. For the CDR3, the DNA is TGTGCCAGCAGCTTAAACGGTTTTGCGAGCTCCTATAATTCACCCCTCCACTTT.

The chain carries TRBV12-5 and TRBJ2-7; possibly TRBD1 for D (6 bases). Per germline, CDR1 LGHNT and CDR2 FRNRAP. V was pared by 4 bases and J by 7 bases, with 11 bases between. The CDR3 covers 12 residues. CDR3 nucleotide sequence: TGTGCTAGTGGTTACTCACAGGGTGAGCAGTACTTC. Residues: CASGYSQGEQYF. Using reference TRBV12-5 and TRBJ2-7 for the parts outside the CDR3, the full variable domain is DARVTQTPRHKVTEMGQEVTMRCQPILGHNTVFWYRQTMMQGLELLAYFRNRAPLDDSGMPKDRFSAEMPDATLATLKIQPSEPRDSAVYFCASGYSQGEQYFGPGTRLTVT.

This clonotype has ten or more counts. The chain has TRBV18 and TRBJ2-7; D is ambiguous. The CDR3 sequence is 12 residues long. V was pared by 2 bases and J by 2 bases, with 4 bases between. CDR1 is KGHSH, CDR2 LQKENI, per germline. CDR3: CASSPTPYEQYF. The CDR3 DNA is TGTGCCAGCTCACCAACGCCCTACGAGCAGTACTTC.

The genes are TRBV6-2 or TRBV6-3 and TRBJ2-7, with D hard to call. Trimming stripped 0 bases from V and 0 bases from J, with 12 bases between. The CDR3 totals 16 residues. Germline values: CDR1 MNHEY, CDR2 SVGEGT. The CDR3 DNA reads as TGTGCCAGCAGTTACTCCTCCGCAAAGAGCTCCTACGAGCAGTACTTC. It codes for CASSYSSAKSSYEQYF.

This clonotype came up many times. J is TRBJ2-7 and V is TRBV27, with D perhaps given as TRBD1 or TRBD2 (5 bases each). The CDR3 is 12 residues long. V gave up 5 bases and J gave up 4 bases, with 9 bases separating them. Germline values: CDR1 MNHEY, CDR2 SMNVEV (reference sequence). The CDR3 loop is CASSGGRYEQYF. CDR3 DNA: TGTGCCAGCAGTGGGGGACGGTACGAGCAGTACTTC.

This clonotype has just a few counts. Being one base from a much bigger clone, this may be a read error. The V and J genes are TRBV29-1 and TRBJ2-7; D could derive from TRBD1 or TRBD2 (6 bases each). The germline CDR1 and CDR2 sequences are SQVTM and ANQGSEA. This CDR3 has 17 residues. This CDR3 is CTVEEEGDTRQVGEQYF. CDR3 nucleotides: TGCACCGTTGAAGAGGAGGGTGACACCCGACAGGTGGGGGAGCAGTACTTC.

This chain joins TRBV4-3 and TRBJ2-7; D uncertain. CDR1 and CDR2 (germline): LGHNA, YSLEER. There are 13 residues in the CDR3. Trimming pared 3 bases from V and 0 bases from J, leaving 6 bases between. The CDR3 nucleotides are TGCGCCAGCAGCCAGGAGAGCTCCTACGAGCAGTACTTC. Translated: CASSQESSYEQYF.

This clonotype has a count of ten or more. This sequence joins TRBV6-1 and TRBJ1-5, with TRBD1 as a possible D gene (5 bases). Per the germline V gene, CDR1 is MNHNS and CDR2 is SASEGT. The CDR3 is 17 residues long. V dropped 0 bases and J dropped 6 bases, with 18 bases sitting between them. The CDR3 loop reads CASSEAGGTATGQPQHF. The CDR3 DNA is TGTGCCAGCAGTGAAGCGGGAGGGACCGCTACCGGTCAGCCCCAGCATTTT.